This passage covers 31 T cell receptor beta chains from one sample sequenced in a study of OX40 agonist ivuxolimab in advanced cancers. Generated by immunoSEQ multiplex PCR, the TCRdb table keeps only in-frame clones and is missing some. The sample holds approximately 48,000 clones, 80% to 90% seen once. Sequencing used CD4+ or CD8+ T cells sorted from blood, obtained in a trial of the OX40 agonist ivuxolimab. Source of these receptors: an adult with an advanced solid tumor such as melanoma, head and neck, liver or kidney cancer.

The chain recombines TRBV12-5 with TRBJ2-2; D unresolved. This CDR3 has 12 residues. Germline CDR1 and CDR2: LGHNT and FRNRAP. V lost 7 bases, J lost 5 bases, and 8 bases lay in between. The DNA of the CDR3 is TGTGCTAGTGTCGAAGGAACCGGGGAGCTGTTTTTT. Translating it yields CASVEGTGELFF.

V is TRBV7-9 and J is TRBJ2-5, with D possibly TRBD2 on 6 matching bases. This CDR3 is 14 amino acids long. V lost 5 bases and J 5 bases, leaving 15 bases between the germline ends. Germline CDR1 and CDR2: SEHNR and FQNEAQ (reference sequence). The CDR3 DNA follows: TGTGCCAGCAGCCGTGAGGTAGCGGCGGAGACCCAGTACTTC. Protein sequence: CASSREVAAETQYF.

V gene TRBV18 combines with J gene TRBJ2-7; D possibly uses TRBD1 or TRBD2 (5 bases each). Trimming took 5 bases from V and 2 from J, leaving 16 bases between them. Looked up from germline, CDR1 is KGHSH and CDR2 is LQKENI. The CDR3 spans 15 residues. CDR3 residues: CASSGTGASAYEQYF. Written as DNA, the CDR3 is TGTGCCAGCTCAGGAACCGGGGCCAGTGCCTACGAGCAGTACTTC.

The chain employs TRBV18 and TRBJ2-7; TRBD1 is a possible D gene (7 bases). This CDR3 contains 14 residues. In germline, CDR1 is KGHSH, CDR2 LQKENI. V lost 3 bases, J lost 3 bases, and 12 bases lay in between. The CDR3: CASSPLRGDYEQYF. The CDR3 DNA reads as TGTGCCAGCTCACCGCTCAGGGGGGACTACGAGCAGTACTTC. The whole variable domain, filled in from reference TRBV18 and TRBJ2-7, reads NAGVMQNPRHLVRRRGQEARLRCSPMKGHSHVYWYRQLPEEGLKFMVYLQKENIIDESGMPKERFSAEFPKEGPSILRIQQVVRGDSAAYFCASSPLRGDYEQYFGPGTRLTVT.

CDR3 sequence reads: CASSQFPGQGYEQYF. CDR3 nucleotides: TGCGCCAGCAGCCAATTTCCGGGACAGGGGTACGAGCAGTACTTC. The chain is built from TRBV4-1 and TRBJ2-7; 10 positions agree with TRBD1. Germline V lookup: CDR1 MGHRA, CDR2 YSYEKL. J lost 4 bases, V lost 2 bases, and 5 bases had no gene match. This CDR3 comprises 15 residues.

The V gene is TRBV19, the J gene TRBJ2-7; D ambiguous. CDR1 is LNHDA, CDR2 SQIVND, per germline (reference sequence). This CDR3 comprises 12 residues. V gave up 1 base and J gave up 4 bases, with 5 bases separating them. The CDR3 DNA reads as TGTGCCAGTAGTATAGGAGCATACGAGCAGTACTTC. Translated, it gives CASSIGAYEQYF.

The rearrangement joins TRBV7-3 to TRBJ2-3; TRBD2 is a possible D gene (6 bases). Trimming took off 4 bases at V and 2 bases at J, with 13 bases between the two ends. The germline V gene has CDR1 SGHTA and CDR2 FQGTGA. The CDR3 contains 15 residues. The CDR3 spells CASSSIGGSTDTQYF. The CDR3 coding sequence is TGTGCCAGCAGCTCAATTGGAGGGTCCACAGATACGCAGTATTTT.

This clone was seen a single time. The V call is TRBV19, the J call TRBJ2-1; TRBD2 matches 8 bases. The germline V gene has CDR1 LNHDA and CDR2 SQIVND (reference sequence). The V gene end was trimmed by 3 bases and the J gene end by 4 bases; junction bases not matched to a gene: 8. This CDR3 region has 16 residues. The CDR3: CASSIVLADSYNEQFF. The CDR3 bases are TGTGCCAGTAGTATCGTACTAGCGGACTCATACAATGAGCAGTTCTTC.

CDR3 nucleotides: TGCGCCAGCAGCCAAGCCAGGGCCACCGGGGAGCTGTTTTTT. Protein product: CASSQARATGELFF. V and J are TRBV4-1 and TRBJ2-2; maybe TRBD1 (5 bases). Germline CDR1 MGHRA, CDR2 YSYEKL. Trimming shortened V by 1 base and J by 4 bases, and 7 bases separated the two germline ends. The CDR3 is made up of 14 amino acids.

This sequence joins TRBV7-9 and TRBJ2-3, with 7 nucleotides matching TRBD1. CDR1 SEHNR and CDR2 FQNEAQ come from the germline V gene (reference sequence). The V gene end was trimmed by 4 bases and the J gene end by 4 bases; junction bases not matched to a gene: 5. The CDR3 loop spans 14 amino acids. The DNA of the CDR3 is TGTGCCAGCAGCTCAGAGCAGGGGGCAGATACGCAGTATTTT. It yields the protein CASSSEQGADTQYF.

This rearrangement joins TRBV9 to TRBJ2-7; 8 bases are a match to TRBD2. V lost 0 bases to trimming and J lost 0 bases; unmatched junction nucleotides: 2. The CDR3 covers 15 residues. Germline CDR1 is SGDLS and CDR2 is YYNGEE. The CDR3 protein is CASSVASGHSYEQYF. CDR3 nucleotide sequence: TGTGCCAGCAGCGTAGCTAGCGGGCACTCCTACGAGCAGTACTTC.

The chain uses TRBV19 and TRBJ2-1, with TRBD2 identical over 15 bases. The junction had 10 bases not matched to a gene; V was cut back by 6 bases and J by 10 bases. The CDR3 consists of 16 residues. The germline CDR1 and CDR2 sequences are LNHDA and SQIVND (reference sequence). In nucleotides, the CDR3 is TGTGCCAGTAGGGGACTAGCGGGAGGTTTACGAGGAGAGCAGTTCTTC. Translation: CASRGLAGGLRGEQFF.

The chain links TRBV19 to TRBJ2-7, with TRBD1 identical over 7 bases. The ends lost 7 bases at V and 1 base at J; junction bases unmatched: 7. Germline lookup yields CDR1 LNHDA and CDR2 SQIVND (reference sequence). This CDR3 region has 14 residues. CDR3 sequence (DNA): TGTGCCAGTAACCCCGGGACAGCATCCTACGAGCAGTACTTC. It encodes CASNPGTASYEQYF. The whole variable domain, remainder taken from reference TRBV19 and TRBJ2-7, is DGGITQSPKYLFRKEGQNVTLSCEQNLNHDAMYWYRQDPGQGLRLIYYSQIVNDFQKGDIAEGYSVSREKKESFPLTVTSAQKNPTAFYLCASNPGTASYEQYFGPGTRLTVT.

In its sample, this clone was seen a few times. The chain has TRBV7-3 and TRBJ1-2, with 7 bases identical to TRBD1. Germline V lookup: CDR1 SGHTA, CDR2 FQGTGA. The CDR3 runs 15 residues. V was clipped by 5 bases and J by 8 bases; unmatched bases: 14. The CDR3 bases are TGTGCCAGCAGCGCTATCGACAGGGAAGTCTGCGGCTACACCTTC. It yields the protein CASSAIDREVCGYTF. Combining the CDR3 with reference TRBV7-3 and TRBJ1-2 gives the whole variable domain GAGVSQTPSNKVTEKGKYVELRCDPISGHTALYWYRQSLGQGPEFLIYFQGTGAADDSGLPNDRFFAVRPEGSVSTLKIQRTERGDSAVYLCASSAIDREVCGYTFGSGTRLTVV.

This chain joins TRBV9 and TRBJ2-1, with D perhaps TRBD2 (5 bases). The V gene's germline CDR1 is SGDLS and CDR2 YYNGEE. This CDR3 has 16 residues. The V gene lost 6 bases and the J gene lost 0 bases, with 16 bases spanning the gap. The CDR3 spells CASTGLPASSYNEQFF. CDR3 DNA: TGTGCCAGCACCGGACTGCCCGCGAGCTCCTACAATGAGCAGTTCTTC. Looking up the rest from reference TRBV9 and TRBJ2-1 gives the full variable domain: DSGVTQTPKHLITATGQRVTLRCSPRSGDLSVYWYQQSLDQGLQFLIQYYNGEERAKGNILERFSAQQFPDLHSELNLSSLELGDSALYFCASTGLPASSYNEQFFGPGTRLTVL.

In this sample, this clone turned up many times. As DNA, the CDR3 is TGCAGCGTTGTTAGTACGTCCAGGAACACTGAAGCTTTCTTT. Translated: CSVVSTSRNTEAFF. The rearrangement uses TRBV29-1 and TRBJ1-1; D call uncertain. In germline, CDR1 is SQVTM, CDR2 ANQGSEA. This CDR3 spans 14 amino acids. Trimming pared 4 bases from V and 1 base from J, leaving 13 bases between.

The chain uses TRBV4-1 and TRBJ1-5; no firm D call. CDR1 MGHRA and CDR2 YSYEKL come from the germline V gene. V was trimmed by 7 bases and J by 3 bases, leaving 25 bases between them. The CDR3 sequence is 18 residues long. DNA for the CDR3: TGCGCCAGCACCCCTCAACCCCCTAGTCCAGGCTTCAATCAGCCCCAGCATTTT. It yields the protein CASTPQPPSPGFNQPQHF.

The chain is built from TRBV5-6 and TRBJ1-2; D not certain. Germline V gene sequence: CDR1 SGHDT, CDR2 YYEEEE. The length of the CDR3 is 13 residues. The V end lost 0 bases, the J end lost 0 bases, and 3 bases lay between the germline ends. CDR3 sequence (DNA): TGTGCCAGCAGCTTGGTGGCTAACTATGGCTACACCTTC. Translating gives CASSLVANYGYTF. The full variable domain, completed using reference TRBV5-6 and TRBJ1-2, is DAGVTQSPTHLIKTRGQQVTLRCSPKSGHDTVSWYQQALGQGPQFIFQYYEEEERQRGNFPDRFSGHQFPNYSSELNVNALLLGDSALYLCASSLVANYGYTFGSGTRLTVV.

The V and J genes are TRBV9 and TRBJ2-3; D perhaps matches TRBD2 (7 bases). The CDR3 runs 14 residues. Trimming stripped 4 bases from V and 6 bases from J, with 15 bases between. The germline gives CDR1 SGDLS, CDR2 YYNGEE. The chain's CDR3 is CASSLEGGTDTQYF. In DNA, the CDR3 is TGTGCCAGCAGCTTAGAGGGGGGGACGGATACGCAGTATTTT.

This chain connects TRBV19 to TRBJ2-2, with TRBD1 matching 8 bases. Germline values: CDR1 LNHDA, CDR2 SQIVND (reference sequence). This CDR3 is 15 amino acids long. V was pared by 3 bases and J by 2 bases, with 2 bases of the junction left unmatched. The CDR3 DNA sequence: TGTGCCAGTAGTATCAGGGGGCTTAACACCGGGGAGCTGTTTTTT. This sequence encodes CASSIRGLNTGELFF. Variable domain in full (rest from reference TRBV19 and TRBJ2-2): DGGITQSPKYLFRKEGQNVTLSCEQNLNHDAMYWYRQDPGQGLRLIYYSQIVNDFQKGDIAEGYSVSREKKESFPLTVTSAQKNPTAFYLCASSIRGLNTGELFFGEGSRLTVL.

The chain uses TRBV19 and TRBJ1-2; D gene uncertain. Germline V CDR1 and CDR2: LNHDA, SQIVND (reference sequence). V was trimmed by 3 bases and J by 6 bases, leaving 11 bases between them. The length of the CDR3 is 13 residues. CDR3 region: CASSISGLDGYTF. The DNA of the CDR3 is TGTGCCAGTAGTATCAGCGGATTAGATGGCTACACCTTC.

The chain links TRBV13 to TRBJ1-2; 10 bases line up with TRBD1. The CDR3 runs 14 residues. The V and J ends lost 3 bases and 6 bases, in that order; junction bases with no gene match: 4. Germline V gene data show CDR1 as PRHDT and CDR2 as FYEKMQ (reference sequence). The CDR3 region is CASSFSTGGHGYTF. The CDR3 coding sequence is TGTGCCAGCAGCTTCTCGACAGGGGGCCATGGCTACACCTTC.

This rearrangement joins TRBV4-2 to TRBJ2-2; 8 bases are shared with TRBD1. The CDR3 sequence is 18 residues long. The trim removed 4 bases at V and 0 bases at J, leaving 10 bases unmatched. Germline V lookup: CDR1 LGHNA, CDR2 YNFKEQ. The CDR3 loop is CASSLRQGLLANTGELFF. The CDR3 DNA follows: TGTGCCAGCAGCCTTCGACAGGGGTTACTCGCGAACACCGGGGAGCTGTTTTTT.

The gene calls are TRBV19 and TRBJ1-2; 10 bases are shared with TRBD1. V lost 7 bases to trimming and J lost 7 bases; unmatched junction nucleotides: 9. This CDR3 is built from 14 residues. CDR1 LNHDA and CDR2 SQIVND come from the germline V gene (reference sequence). CDR3 bases: TGTGCCAGTACTCCCGAGGGGACAGGGGTTGGCTACACCTTC. This encodes CASTPEGTGVGYTF.

The V call is TRBV7-9, the J call TRBJ1-1, with 7 bases identical to TRBD1. This CDR3 has 19 amino acids. The ends lost 4 bases at V and 0 bases at J; junction bases unmatched: 17. Germline V gene data show CDR1 as SEHNR and CDR2 as FQNEAQ (reference sequence). The CDR3 protein is CASSSSRQGADRMNTEAFF. The CDR3 DNA follows: TGTGCCAGCAGCTCTAGCCGACAGGGCGCCGACCGAATGAACACTGAAGCTTTCTTT.

The V and J genes are TRBV9 and TRBJ2-1; D remains ambiguous. This CDR3 contains 11 residues. Germline V CDR1 and CDR2: SGDLS, YYNGEE. V was cut by 0 bases and J by 8 bases, with 3 bases left in between. CDR3 region: CASSVGHEQFF. For the CDR3, the DNA is TGTGCCAGCAGCGTAGGGCATGAGCAGTTCTTC.

This clone was detected only once. The chain employs TRBV19 and TRBJ2-2; D may be TRBD1 (5 bases). Germline-derived CDR1 and CDR2 are LNHDA and SQIVND (reference sequence). This CDR3 has 15 amino acids. The V and J ends lost 6 bases and 0 bases respectively, with 11 bases between them. The CDR3 coding sequence is TGTGCCAGTAGACCCGCAGGGACGAACACCGGGGAGCTGTTTTTT. Protein product: CASRPAGTNTGELFF.

The gene calls are TRBV7-9 and TRBJ2-7; D is tentatively TRBD1 or TRBD2 (6 bases each). The CDR3 contains 17 residues. The V gene's germline CDR1 is SEHNR and CDR2 FQNEAQ (reference sequence). Trimming stripped 2 bases from V and 0 bases from J, with 17 bases between. The DNA for the CDR3 is TGTGCCAGCAGCTTACCCGGCGGGACACCGAGCTCCTACGAGCAGTACTTC. Translated, it gives CASSLPGGTPSSYEQYF. Full variable domain (remainder filled in from reference TRBV7-9 and TRBJ2-7): DTGVSQNPRHKITKRGQNVTFRCDPISEHNRLYWYRQTLGQGPEFLTYFQNEAQLEKSRLLSDRFSAERPKGSFSTLEIQRTEQGDSAMYLCASSLPGGTPSSYEQYFGPGTRLTVT.

This clone has only one observation. This sequence joins TRBV4-3 and TRBJ2-7; 7 bases map to TRBD1. CDR3 size: 15 residues. CDR1 is LGHNA and CDR2 is YSLEER in the germline V gene. V was pared by 6 bases and J by 4 bases, with 12 bases of the junction left unmatched. The CDR3 loop reads CASSPFRGGGYEQYF. CDR3 bases: TGCGCCAGCAGTCCGTTTCGAGGGGGCGGGTACGAGCAGTACTTC.

This clone was detected only once. V gene TRBV7-2 combines with J gene TRBJ2-3; 10 nucleotides align to TRBD2. The V and J ends lost 2 bases and 2 bases, in that order; junction bases with no gene match: 1. The CDR3 is made up of 15 amino acids. Germline CDR1 and CDR2: SGHTA and FQGNSA. The CDR3 reads CASSLTSGATDTQYF. The CDR3 bases are TGTGCCAGCAGCTTAACTAGCGGGGCCACAGATACGCAGTATTTT. The full variable domain, its missing parts supplied by reference TRBV7-2 and TRBJ2-3, is GAGVSQSPSNKVTEKGKDVELRCDPISGHTALYWYRQSLGQGLEFLIYFQGNSAPDKSGLPSDRFSAERTGGSVSTLTIQRTQQEDSAVYLCASSLTSGATDTQYFGPGTRLTVL.

This chain uses TRBV5-1 with TRBJ2-7; 8 positions match TRBD2. V lost 0 bases and J lost 5; bases outside the gene matches: 7. The germline V gene has CDR1 SGHRS and CDR2 YFSETQ. The CDR3 extends over 15 amino acids. CDR3 DNA: TGCGCCAGCAGCTTGGTGGCTAGCGGGCCGAACGAGCAGTACTTC. Encoded protein: CASSLVASGPNEQYF.